The 17 T cell receptor beta chains below come from one sample, sequenced in a study of early T cells in non-severe SARS-CoV-2 infection (dated by TCRdb to the early 2020s). Library method: 5' RACE. The sequencer listed for this sample is NextSeq 500. Through fastp at Q25 and MiXCR, TCRdb rebuilt clones from the public reads, retaining in-frame beta chains. Each CDR3 protein gets just one entry, which takes the most common genes and DNA from the rows behind it. The table for this sample lists some 60,000 distinct CDR3 sequences; about 9.3% of them were counted only once. The ten largest account for 1.2% of the sample. Sequences were obtained from whole blood. Every receptor here comes from an adult who was a healthcare worker with PCR-confirmed SARS-CoV-2 infection or an uninfected control (not recorded which).

This clonotype was counted between two and nine times. DNA for the CDR3: TGCAGCGTTGCATGGACGAGAGATGAAAAACTGTTTTTT. Protein sequence: CSVAWTRDEKLFF. V and J are TRBV29-1 and TRBJ1-4; D gene unclear. The V end lost 4 bases, the J end lost 6 bases, and 12 bases lay between the germline ends. The CDR3 has 13 amino acids. CDR1 and CDR2 (germline): SQVTM, ANQGSEA.

This clonotype has only a few counts. The chain employs TRBV27 and TRBJ1-6; D not certain. The CDR3 is 15 residues long. Trimming took off 3 bases at V and 4 bases at J, with 10 bases between the two ends. Looked up from germline, CDR1 is MNHEY and CDR2 is SMNVEV (reference sequence). The CDR3 nucleotides are TGTGCCAGCAGTTTCCAGAAACGGTATAATTCACCCCTCCACTTT. This encodes CASSFQKRYNSPLHF.

This rearrangement joins TRBV7-3 to TRBJ2-5; possibly TRBD1 for D (5 bases). V lost 1 base and J lost 4, with 13 bases in between. Germline CDR1 is SGHTA and CDR2 is FQGTGA. The CDR3 length is 15 residues. CDR3 protein: CASSLMSGLGETQYF. As DNA, the CDR3 is TGTGCCAGCAGCTTAATGTCAGGGTTAGGAGAGACCCAGTACTTC.

The V gene is TRBV5-1, the J gene TRBJ1-2; tentatively, D is TRBD1 (5 bases). The V end lost 4 bases, the J end lost 7 bases, and 14 bases lay between the germline ends. Looked up from germline, CDR1 is SGHRS and CDR2 is YFSETQ. The CDR3 sequence is 13 residues long. The CDR3 reads CASSAPQGTGYTF. For the CDR3, the DNA is TGCGCCAGCAGCGCACCGCAGGGAACTGGCTACACCTTC.

The rearrangement joins TRBV7-3 to TRBJ2-2; TRBD1 matches 8 bases. CDR3 length: 15 amino acids. Germline CDR1 and CDR2: SGHTA and FQGTGA. The V segment lost 4 bases and the J segment 3 bases; nucleotides outside the gene matches: 4. CDR3 nucleotides: TGTGCCAGCAGCTCGGGACAGGACTACACCGGGGAGCTGTTTTTT. It yields the protein CASSSGQDYTGELFF. Together with reference TRBV7-3 and TRBJ2-2, the CDR3 gives the full variable domain: GAGVSQTPSNKVTEKGKYVELRCDPISGHTALYWYRQSLGQGPEFLIYFQGTGAADDSGLPNDRFFAVRPEGSVSTLKIQRTERGDSAVYLCASSSGQDYTGELFFGEGSRLTVL.

This clonotype was detected many times. The genes are TRBV10-2 and TRBJ1-2; 8 nucleotides match TRBD1. With 5 bases clipped from V and 4 bases from J, the junction kept 3 bases outside the gene matches. CDR1 and CDR2 (germline): WSHSY, SAAADI. The CDR3 is 13 residues long. CDR3 DNA: TGCGCCAGCAGTCAGGGGGCTGTCTATGGCTACACCTTC. Residues: CASSQGAVYGYTF.

The sample holds many counts of this clonotype. The chain employs TRBV5-1 and TRBJ2-5; 7 bases match TRBD1. From germline, CDR1 is SGHRS and CDR2 YFSETQ. J was trimmed by 3 bases and V by 5 bases; bases with no gene match: 10. The CDR3 spans 15 residues. CDR3 in DNA: TGCGCCAGCAGACTAACTACTACAGGGGAAGAGACCCAGTACTTC. This gives the protein CASRLTTTGEETQYF.

This clonotype was seen repeatedly, ten times or more. The rearrangement links TRBV27 to TRBJ2-1; 7 nucleotides match TRBD2. Trimming at V came to 4 bases and at J to 8 bases, leaving 5 bases not matched to a gene. The CDR3 extends over 13 amino acids. CDR1 is MNHEY, CDR2 SMNVEV, per germline (reference sequence). CDR3 loop: CASSSSGVDEQFF. CDR3 DNA sequence: TGTGCCAGCAGTTCCAGCGGGGTAGATGAGCAGTTCTTC.

This clonotype turned up a few times. The chain is built from TRBV9 and TRBJ2-3; 8 nucleotides match TRBD2. The CDR3 runs to 15 residues. The germline CDR1 and CDR2 sequences are SGDLS and YYNGEE. V shed 4 bases, J shed 9 bases, and the junction held 13 bases outside the gene matches. CDR3 nucleotides: TGTGCCAGCAGCCCCAGCTCGGGGGGGCAAAGCACGCAGTATTTT. Protein product: CASSPSSGGQSTQYF.

This clonotype was seen more than once but under ten times. This chain connects TRBV2 to TRBJ2-3, with TRBD2 identical over 9 bases. The length of the CDR3 is 14 residues. The germline gives CDR1 SNHLY, CDR2 FYNNEI. The trim removed 8 bases at V and 5 bases at J, leaving 8 bases unmatched. CDR3 region: CASALAGAGDTQYF. The CDR3 DNA reads as TGTGCCAGCGCCTTAGCGGGGGCGGGAGATACGCAGTATTTT.

This clonotype has only one observation. The chain joins TRBV5-4 to TRBJ1-2; the match to TRBD1 covers 8 bases. Germline values: CDR1 SGHNT, CDR2 YYREEE (reference sequence). The CDR3 covers 15 residues. The junction had 6 bases not matched to a gene; V was cut back by 0 bases and J by 5 bases. Here the CDR3 reads CASSLATGARYGYTF. The CDR3 nucleotides are TGTGCCAGCAGCTTGGCGACAGGGGCCAGGTATGGCTACACCTTC. Together with reference TRBV5-4 and TRBJ1-2, the CDR3 gives the full variable domain: ETGVTQSPTHLIKTRGQQVTLRCSSQSGHNTVSWYQQALGQGPQFIFQYYREEENGRGNFPPRFSGLQFPNYSSELNVNALELDDSALYLCASSLATGARYGYTFGSGTRLTVV.

The V and J genes are TRBV12-3 or TRBV12-4 and TRBJ2-1, with 8 positions matching TRBD2. The CDR3 runs 12 residues. Unmatched junction bases numbered 6, after V lost 10 bases and J lost 7 bases. The CDR3 sequence is CATGGLFNEQFF. For the CDR3, the DNA is TGTGCCACGGGGGGGCTATTTAATGAGCAGTTCTTC.

V is TRBV30 and J is TRBJ1-1, with 9 nucleotides matching TRBD1. The CDR3 is made up of 16 amino acids. V lost 5 bases, J lost 1 base, and 11 bases stayed unmatched. Per germline, CDR1 GTSNPN and CDR2 SVGIG (reference sequence). CDR3 in amino acids: CAWVPGQGLRNTEAFF. CDR3 nucleotide sequence: TGTGCCTGGGTTCCGGGACAGGGATTGAGGAACACTGAAGCTTTCTTT.

The gene calls are TRBV18 and TRBJ1-6, with TRBD1 as a possible D gene (6 bases). Germline-derived CDR1 and CDR2 are KGHSH and LQKENI. V was clipped by 0 bases and J by 2 bases, with 11 bases between them. The CDR3 covers 17 residues. CDR3 loop: CASSPPGGPAYNSPLHF. The CDR3 coding sequence is TGTGCCAGCTCACCACCGGGGGGGCCCGCCTATAATTCACCCCTCCACTTT.

This clonotype was seen more than once but under ten times. This rearrangement joins TRBV7-3 to TRBJ2-1; 7 nucleotides align to TRBD1. This CDR3 spans 14 amino acids. Germline V gives CDR1 SGHTA, CDR2 FQGTGA. Germline trimming cut 3 bases from V and 9 bases from J; bases unmatched to any gene: 8. The CDR3 is CASSLVQGVGEQFF. The DNA of the CDR3 is TGTGCCAGCAGCTTGGTGCAGGGGGTAGGTGAGCAGTTCTTC.

V and J are TRBV4-2 and TRBJ1-2; D is unresolved. Germline CDR1 is LGHNA and CDR2 is YNFKEQ. Trimming took off 3 bases at V and 4 bases at J, with 12 bases between the two ends. The CDR3 spans 14 residues. The CDR3 here is CASSQLTVAYGYTF. CDR3 nucleotides: TGTGCCAGCAGCCAGCTTACAGTGGCCTATGGCTACACCTTC.

This clonotype is judged medium-sized (0.01 to 0.1%). The chain joins TRBV24-1 to TRBJ2-1, with 13 nucleotides matching TRBD2. The J segment lost 0 bases and the V segment lost 4 bases, leaving 8 bases of the junction unmatched. The CDR3 has 19 residues. Per germline, CDR1 KGHDR and CDR2 SFDVKD. Here the CDR3 DNA reads TGTGCCACCAGTGACTCCGGACTAGCGGGGGTCACCTCCTACAATGAGCAGTTCTTC. As protein: CATSDSGLAGVTSYNEQFF.